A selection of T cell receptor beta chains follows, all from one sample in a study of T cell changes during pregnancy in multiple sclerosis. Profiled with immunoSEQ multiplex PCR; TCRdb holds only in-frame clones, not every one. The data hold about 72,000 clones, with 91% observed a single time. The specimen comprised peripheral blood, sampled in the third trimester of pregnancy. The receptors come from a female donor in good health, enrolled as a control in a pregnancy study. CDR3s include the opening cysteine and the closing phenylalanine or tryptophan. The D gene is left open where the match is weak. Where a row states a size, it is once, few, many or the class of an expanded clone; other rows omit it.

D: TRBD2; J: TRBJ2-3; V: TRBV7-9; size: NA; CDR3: CASRRSAGADTQYF; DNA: TGTGCCAGCAGGAGGTCAGCGGGGGCAGATACGCAGTATTTT
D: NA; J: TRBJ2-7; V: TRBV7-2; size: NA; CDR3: CASSLVGGREQYF; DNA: TGTGCCAGCAGCTTAGTCGGGGGTCGCGAGCAGTACTTC
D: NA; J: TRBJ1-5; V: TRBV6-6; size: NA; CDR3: CASSYTQQYSNQPQHF; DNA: TGTGCCAGCAGTTACACTCAACAGTATAGCAATCAGCCCCAGCATTTT
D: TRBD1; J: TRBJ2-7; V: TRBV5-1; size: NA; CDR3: CASSGGQGHLLSYEQYF; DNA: TGCGCCAGCAGCGGAGGACAGGGCCACCTCCTTTCTTACGAGCAGTACTTC
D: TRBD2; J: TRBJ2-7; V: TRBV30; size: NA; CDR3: CAWNRLAGKYEQYF; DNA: TGTGCCTGGAACCGGCTAGCGGGAAAGTACGAGCAGTACTTC
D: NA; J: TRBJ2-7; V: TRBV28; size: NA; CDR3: CASSFLTYEQYF; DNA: TGTGCCAGCAGTTTTCTAACCTACGAGCAGTACTTC
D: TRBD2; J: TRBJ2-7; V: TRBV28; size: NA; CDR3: CASTRVGRSYEQYF; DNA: TGTGCCAGCACAAGGGTCGGGAGGTCCTACGAGCAGTACTTC
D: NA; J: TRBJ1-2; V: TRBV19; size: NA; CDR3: CASSELTVNYGYTF; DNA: TGTGCCAGTAGCGAACTTACGGTGAACTATGGCTACACCTTC
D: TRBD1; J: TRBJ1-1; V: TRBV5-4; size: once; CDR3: CASSPPTGEAFF; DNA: TGTGCCAGCAGCCCGCCGACAGGGGAAGCTTTCTTT
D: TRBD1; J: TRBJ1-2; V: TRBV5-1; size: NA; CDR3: CASSFETGNYGYTF; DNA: TGCGCCAGCAGCTTCGAGACAGGGAACTATGGCTACACCTTC
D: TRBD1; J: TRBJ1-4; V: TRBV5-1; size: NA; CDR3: CASSRDRLFGGEKLFF; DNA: TGCGCCAGCAGCCGGGACAGGTTGTTCGGAGGTGAAAAACTGTTTTTT
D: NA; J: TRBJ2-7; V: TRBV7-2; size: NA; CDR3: CASSLELRENEQYF; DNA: TGTGCCAGCAGCTTAGAACTTCGAGAGAACGAGCAGTACTTC
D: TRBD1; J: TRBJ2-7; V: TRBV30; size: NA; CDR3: CAWVNLPTGSEQYF; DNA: TGTGCCTGGGTCAACCTACCGACAGGGTCCGAGCAGTACTTC
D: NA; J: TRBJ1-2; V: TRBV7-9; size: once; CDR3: CASSPGEAWNYGYTF; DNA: TGTGCCAGCAGCCCCGGGGAAGCCTGGAACTATGGCTACACCTTC
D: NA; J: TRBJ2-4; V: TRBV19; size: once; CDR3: CATRGQTNIQYF; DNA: TGTGCCACTCGCGGACAGACAAACATTCAGTACTTC
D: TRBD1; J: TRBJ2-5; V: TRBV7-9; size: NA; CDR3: CASSAGQGSQETQYF; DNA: TGTGCCAGCAGCGCGGGACAGGGGTCACAAGAGACCCAGTACTTC
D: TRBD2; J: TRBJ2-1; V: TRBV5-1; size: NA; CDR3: CASSSGGYNEQFF; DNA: TGCGCCAGCAGCTCGGGGGGTTACAATGAGCAGTTCTTC
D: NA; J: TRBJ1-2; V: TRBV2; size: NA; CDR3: CASSHRTRGYTF; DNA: TGTGCCAGCAGCCACAGGACTAGGGGCTACACCTTC
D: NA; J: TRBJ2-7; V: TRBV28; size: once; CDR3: CASSLRQDRNYEQYF; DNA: TGTGCCAGCAGTTTACGTCAGGACAGAAACTACGAGCAGTACTTC
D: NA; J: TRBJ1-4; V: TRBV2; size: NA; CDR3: CASRREEKLFF; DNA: TGTGCCAGCAGACGGGAAGAAAAACTGTTTTTT
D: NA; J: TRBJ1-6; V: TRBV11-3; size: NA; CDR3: CASSSRDYSPLHF; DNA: TGTGCCAGCAGCTCCCGGGACTATTCACCCCTCCACTTT
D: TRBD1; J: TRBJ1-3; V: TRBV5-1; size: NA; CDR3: CASSLDRGFSGNTIYF; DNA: TGCGCCAGCAGCCTGGACAGGGGATTCTCTGGAAACACCATATATTTT
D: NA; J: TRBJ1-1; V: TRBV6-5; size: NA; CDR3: CASTAPGDTEAFF; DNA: TGTGCCAGCACGGCCCCCGGGGACACTGAAGCTTTCTTT
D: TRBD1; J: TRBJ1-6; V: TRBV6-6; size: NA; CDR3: CASRDGQGVSPLHF; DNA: TGTGCCAGCAGAGACGGACAGGGGGTGTCACCCCTCCACTTT
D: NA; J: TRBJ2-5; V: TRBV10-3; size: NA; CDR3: CAISEAQETETQYF; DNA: TGTGCCATCAGTGAGGCACAGGAGACGGAGACCCAGTACTTC